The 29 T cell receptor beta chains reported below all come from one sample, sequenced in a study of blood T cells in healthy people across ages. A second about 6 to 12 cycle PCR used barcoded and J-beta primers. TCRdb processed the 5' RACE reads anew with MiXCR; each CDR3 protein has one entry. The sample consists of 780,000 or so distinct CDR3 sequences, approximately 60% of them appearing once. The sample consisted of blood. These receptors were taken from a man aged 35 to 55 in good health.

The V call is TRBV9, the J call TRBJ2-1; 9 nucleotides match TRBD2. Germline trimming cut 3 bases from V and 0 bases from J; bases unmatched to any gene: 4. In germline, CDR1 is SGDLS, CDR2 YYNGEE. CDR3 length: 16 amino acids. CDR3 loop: CASSGGSGSSYNEQFF. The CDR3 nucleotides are TGTGCCAGCAGCGGTGGTAGCGGGAGCTCCTACAATGAGCAGTTCTTC.

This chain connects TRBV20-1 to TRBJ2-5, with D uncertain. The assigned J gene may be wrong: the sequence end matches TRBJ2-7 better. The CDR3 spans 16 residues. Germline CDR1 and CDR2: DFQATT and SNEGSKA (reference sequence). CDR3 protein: CSARDLTGRDLYEQYF. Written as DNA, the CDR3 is TGCAGTGCTAGAGACTTGACTGGGCGCGACCTTTACGAGCAGTACTTC.

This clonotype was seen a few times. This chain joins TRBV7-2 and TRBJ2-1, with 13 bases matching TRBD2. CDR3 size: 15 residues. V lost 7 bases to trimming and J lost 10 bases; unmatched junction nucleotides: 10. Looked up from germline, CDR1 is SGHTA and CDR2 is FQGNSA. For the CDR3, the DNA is TGTGCCAGCACTGGACTAGCGGGAGCTACAGGGGAGCAGTTCTTC. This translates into CASTGLAGATGEQFF.

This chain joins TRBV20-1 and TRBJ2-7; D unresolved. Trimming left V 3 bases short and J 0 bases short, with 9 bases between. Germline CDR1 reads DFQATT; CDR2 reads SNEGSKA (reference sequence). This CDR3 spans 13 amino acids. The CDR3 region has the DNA TGCAGTGCTAGCGGGCAAAGCTCCTACGAGCAGTACTTC. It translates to CSASGQSSYEQYF.

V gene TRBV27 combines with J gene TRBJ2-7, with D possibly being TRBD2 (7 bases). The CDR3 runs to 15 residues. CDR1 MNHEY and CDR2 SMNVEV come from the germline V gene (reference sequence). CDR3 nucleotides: TGTGCTACAGGGAGGGCGGGTCTCCGCTCCTACGAGCAGTACTTC. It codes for CATGRAGLRSYEQYF.

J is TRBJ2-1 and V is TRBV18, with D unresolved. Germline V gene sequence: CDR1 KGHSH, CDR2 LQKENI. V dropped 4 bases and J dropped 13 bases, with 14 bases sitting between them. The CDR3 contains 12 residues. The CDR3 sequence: CASSRDVSLQFF. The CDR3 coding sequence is TGTGCCAGCTCACGAGACGTCTCCCTCCAGTTCTTC.

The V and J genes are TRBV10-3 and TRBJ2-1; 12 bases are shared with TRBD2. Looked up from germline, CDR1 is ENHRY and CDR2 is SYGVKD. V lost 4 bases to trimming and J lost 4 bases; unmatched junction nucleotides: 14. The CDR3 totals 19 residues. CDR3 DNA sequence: TGTGCCATCAGTGCCAACGGGGCACTAGCGGGAGGCGTGTACAATGAGCAGTTCTTC. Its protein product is CAISANGALAGGVYNEQFF.

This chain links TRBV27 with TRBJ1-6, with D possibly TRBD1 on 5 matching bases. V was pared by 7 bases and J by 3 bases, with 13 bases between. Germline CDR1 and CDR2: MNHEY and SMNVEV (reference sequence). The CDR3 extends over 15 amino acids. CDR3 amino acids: CASTTGGFYNSPLHF. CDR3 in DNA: TGTGCCAGCACCACGGGGGGTTTCTATAATTCACCCCTCCACTTT.

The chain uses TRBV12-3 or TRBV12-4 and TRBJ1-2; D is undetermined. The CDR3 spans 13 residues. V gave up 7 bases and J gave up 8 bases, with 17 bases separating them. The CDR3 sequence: CASISHAQRGYTF. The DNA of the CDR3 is TGTGCCAGCATCTCCCACGCCCAGCGGGGCTACACCTTC.

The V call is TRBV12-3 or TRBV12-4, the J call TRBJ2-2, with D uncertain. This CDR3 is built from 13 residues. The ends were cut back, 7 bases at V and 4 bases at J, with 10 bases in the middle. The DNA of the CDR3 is TGTGCCAGCAAGGGATTCGGCACCGGGGAGCTGTTTTTT. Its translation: CASKGFGTGELFF.

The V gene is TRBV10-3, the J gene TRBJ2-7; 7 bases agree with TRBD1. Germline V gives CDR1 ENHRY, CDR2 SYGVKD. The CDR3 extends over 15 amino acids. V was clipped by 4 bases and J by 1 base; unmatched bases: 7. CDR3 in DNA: TGTGCCATCAGTGCCCCACGACAGGGATCCTACGAGCAGTACTTC. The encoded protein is CAISAPRQGSYEQYF.

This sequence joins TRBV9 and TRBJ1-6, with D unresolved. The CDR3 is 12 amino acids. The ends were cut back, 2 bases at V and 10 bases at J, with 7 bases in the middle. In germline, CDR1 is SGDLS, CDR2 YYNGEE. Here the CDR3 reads CASSVNNSPLHF. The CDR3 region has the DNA TGTGCCAGCAGCGTCAACAACTCACCCCTCCACTTT.

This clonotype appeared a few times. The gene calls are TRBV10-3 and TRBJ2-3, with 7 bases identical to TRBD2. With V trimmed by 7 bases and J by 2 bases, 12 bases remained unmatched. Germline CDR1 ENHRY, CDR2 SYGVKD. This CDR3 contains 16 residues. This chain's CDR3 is CAITENPSGFTDTQYF. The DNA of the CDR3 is TGTGCCATCACCGAAAACCCTAGCGGATTCACAGATACGCAGTATTTT.

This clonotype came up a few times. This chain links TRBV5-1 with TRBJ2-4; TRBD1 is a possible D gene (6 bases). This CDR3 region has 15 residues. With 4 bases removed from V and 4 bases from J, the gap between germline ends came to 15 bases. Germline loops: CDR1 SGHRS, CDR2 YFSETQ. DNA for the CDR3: TGCGCCAGCAGCGTCCGGGACACGAGAAAAAACATTCAGTACTTC. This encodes CASSVRDTRKNIQYF.

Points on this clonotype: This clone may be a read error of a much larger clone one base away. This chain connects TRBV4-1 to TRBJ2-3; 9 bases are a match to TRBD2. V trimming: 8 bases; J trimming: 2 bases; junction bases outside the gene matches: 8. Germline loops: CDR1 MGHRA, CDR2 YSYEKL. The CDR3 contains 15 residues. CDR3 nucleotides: TGCGCCAGCGGCTTGGCGGGAGGGACCACAGATACGCAGTATTTT. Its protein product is CASGLAGGTTDTQYF.

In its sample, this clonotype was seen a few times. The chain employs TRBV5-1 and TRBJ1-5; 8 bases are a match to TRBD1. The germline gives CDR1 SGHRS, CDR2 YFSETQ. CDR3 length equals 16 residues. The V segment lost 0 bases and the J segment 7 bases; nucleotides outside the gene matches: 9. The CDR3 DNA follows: TGCGCCAGCAGCTTGGGCGCAGGGGGCTCGGGACAGCCCCAGCATTTT. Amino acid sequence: CASSLGAGGSGQPQHF.

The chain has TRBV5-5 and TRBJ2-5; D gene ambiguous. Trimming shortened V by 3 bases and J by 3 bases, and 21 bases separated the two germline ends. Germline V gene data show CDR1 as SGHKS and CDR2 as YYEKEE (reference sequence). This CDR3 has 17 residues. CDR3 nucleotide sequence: TGTGCCAGCAGCTATAGTCGGCTACTCACCCCGAAAGAGACCCAGTACTTC. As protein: CASSYSRLLTPKETQYF.

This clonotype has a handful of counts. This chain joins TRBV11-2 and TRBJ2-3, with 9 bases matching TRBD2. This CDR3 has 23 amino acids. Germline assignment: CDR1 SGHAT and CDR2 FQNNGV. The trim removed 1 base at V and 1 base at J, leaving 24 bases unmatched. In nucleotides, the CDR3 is TGTGCCAGCAGCTTAGGGGTTCTATGGGATAGCGGGAGCCCCCAGCTACGCACAGATACGCAGTATTTT. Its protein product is CASSLGVLWDSGSPQLRTDTQYF. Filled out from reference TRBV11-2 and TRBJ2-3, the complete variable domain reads EAGVAQSPRYKIIEKRQSVAFWCNPISGHATLYWYQQILGQGPKLLIQFQNNGVVDDSQLPKDRFSAERLKGVDSTLKIQPAKLEDSAVYLCASSLGVLWDSGSPQLRTDTQYFGPGTRLTVL.

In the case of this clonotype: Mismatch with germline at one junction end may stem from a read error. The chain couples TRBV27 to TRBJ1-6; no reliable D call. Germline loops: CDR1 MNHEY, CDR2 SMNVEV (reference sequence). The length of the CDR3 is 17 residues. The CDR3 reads CARSLSVLSSYNSPLHF. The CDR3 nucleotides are TGTGCCCGCAGTTTATCGGTGTTGAGCTCCTATAATTCACCCCTCCACTTT.

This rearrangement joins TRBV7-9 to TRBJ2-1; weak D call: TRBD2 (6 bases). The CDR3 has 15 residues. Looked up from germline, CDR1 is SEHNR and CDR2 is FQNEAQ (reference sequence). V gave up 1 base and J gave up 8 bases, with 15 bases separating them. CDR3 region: CASSLVRGAPDEQFF. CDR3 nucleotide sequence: TGTGCCAGCAGCTTAGTGCGCGGGGCCCCCGATGAGCAGTTCTTC.

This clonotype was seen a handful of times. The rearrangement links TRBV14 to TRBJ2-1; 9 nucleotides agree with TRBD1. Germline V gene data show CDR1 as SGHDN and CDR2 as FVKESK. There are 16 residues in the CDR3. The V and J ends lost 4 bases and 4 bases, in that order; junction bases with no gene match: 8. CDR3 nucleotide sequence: TGTGCCAGCAGCCCGCTGCGGACAGGGGTATACAATGAGCAGTTCTTC. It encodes CASSPLRTGVYNEQFF.

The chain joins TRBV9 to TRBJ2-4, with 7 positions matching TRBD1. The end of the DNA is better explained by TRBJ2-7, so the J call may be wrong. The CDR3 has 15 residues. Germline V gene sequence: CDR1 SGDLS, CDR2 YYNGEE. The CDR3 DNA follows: TGTGCCAGCTCTAAGCTCACAGGGGAAGCCTACGAGCAGTACTTC. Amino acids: CASSKLTGEAYEQYF.

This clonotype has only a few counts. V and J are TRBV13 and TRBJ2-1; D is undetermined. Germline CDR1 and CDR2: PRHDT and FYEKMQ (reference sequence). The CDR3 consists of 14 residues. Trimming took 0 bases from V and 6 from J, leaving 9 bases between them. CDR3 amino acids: CASSLGGEPNEQFF. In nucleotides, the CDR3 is TGTGCCAGCAGCTTAGGGGGTGAGCCCAATGAGCAGTTCTTC.

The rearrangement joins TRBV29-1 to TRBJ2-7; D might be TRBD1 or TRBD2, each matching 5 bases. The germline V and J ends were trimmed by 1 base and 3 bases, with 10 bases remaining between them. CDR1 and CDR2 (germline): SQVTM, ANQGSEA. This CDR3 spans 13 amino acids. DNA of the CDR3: TGCAGCGTTGAAGGGGACGGACACTACGAGCAGTACTTC. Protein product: CSVEGDGHYEQYF.

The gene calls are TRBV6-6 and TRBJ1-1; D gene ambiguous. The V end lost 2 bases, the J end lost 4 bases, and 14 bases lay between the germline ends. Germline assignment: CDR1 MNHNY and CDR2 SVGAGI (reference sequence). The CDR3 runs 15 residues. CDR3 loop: CASSYGTLAGTEAFF. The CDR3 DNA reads TGTGCCAGCAGTTACGGTACCTTGGCAGGCACTGAAGCTTTCTTT.

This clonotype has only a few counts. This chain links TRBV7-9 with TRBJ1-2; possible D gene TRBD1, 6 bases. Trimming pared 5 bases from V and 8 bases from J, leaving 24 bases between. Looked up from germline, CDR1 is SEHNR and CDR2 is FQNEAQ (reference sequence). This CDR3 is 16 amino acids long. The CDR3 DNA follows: TGTGCCAGCAGCCGTTCCGGGGGGGCAGGGAGCATCGGCTACACCTTC. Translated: CASSRSGGAGSIGYTF.

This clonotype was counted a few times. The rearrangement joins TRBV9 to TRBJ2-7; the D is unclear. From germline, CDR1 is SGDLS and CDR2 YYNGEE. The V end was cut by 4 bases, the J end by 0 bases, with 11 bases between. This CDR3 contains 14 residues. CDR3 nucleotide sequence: TGTGCCAGCAGCCCTCGGACGGTCTCCTACGAGCAGTACTTC. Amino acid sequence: CASSPRTVSYEQYF. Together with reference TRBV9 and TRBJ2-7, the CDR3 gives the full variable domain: DSGVTQTPKHLITATGQRVTLRCSPRSGDLSVYWYQQSLDQGLQFLIQYYNGEERAKGNILERFSAQQFPDLHSELNLSSLELGDSALYFCASSPRTVSYEQYFGPGTRLTVT.

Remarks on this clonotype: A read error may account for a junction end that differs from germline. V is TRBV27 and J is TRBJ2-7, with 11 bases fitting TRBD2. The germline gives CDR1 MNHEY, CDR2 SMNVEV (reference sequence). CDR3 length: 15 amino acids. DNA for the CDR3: TGTGCCGGCAGCAGAACTAGCGGGAGTGGTTACGAGCAGTACTTC. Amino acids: CAGSRTSGSGYEQYF.

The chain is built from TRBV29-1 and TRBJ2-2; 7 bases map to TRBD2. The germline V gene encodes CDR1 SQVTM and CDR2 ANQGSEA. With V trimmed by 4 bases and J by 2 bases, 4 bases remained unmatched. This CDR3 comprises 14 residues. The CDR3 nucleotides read TGCAGCGTTGGGGGGACTATCAACACCGGGGAGCTGTTTTTT. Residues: CSVGGTINTGELFF.